This entry lists 28 T cell receptor beta chains sequenced from one sample in a study of molecular identifiers for immune sequencing clone quantification. TCRdb passed the PCR reads through MiXCR, listing each CDR3 protein once. This sample has 30,000 to 45,000 distinct CDR3 sequences, with about 18% found just once. Sequencing input: naive CD8+ T cells from blood, with Jurkat cell RNA spiked in. Subset noted: FACS-sorted CD8+CD4-CCR7+CD45RA+ naive T cells. The receptors stem from a human donor in good health. Some libraries in this study had Jurkat cell RNA spiked in.

In this sample, this clonotype turned up many times. The V call is TRBV9, the J call TRBJ2-1; 9 bases are shared with TRBD2. This CDR3 has 15 residues. CDR1 and CDR2 (germline): SGDLS, YYNGEE. Germline trimming cut 3 bases from V and 14 bases from J; bases unmatched to any gene: 15. CDR3 sequence: CASSAGLGGRAPEFF. The CDR3 DNA reads as TGTGCCAGCAGCGCCGGCCTGGGCGGGAGGGCCCCGGAGTTCTTC. The variable domain in full, with the rest retrieved from reference TRBV9 and TRBJ2-1, is DSGVTQTPKHLITATGQRVTLRCSPRSGDLSVYWYQQSLDQGLQFLIQYYNGEERAKGNILERFSAQQFPDLHSELNLSSLELGDSALYFCASSAGLGGRAPEFFGPGTRLTVL.

This clonotype was seen ten or more times. J is TRBJ2-3 and V is TRBV10-3; D is unresolved. Per germline, CDR1 ENHRY and CDR2 SYGVKD. This CDR3 contains 13 residues. V was pared by 3 bases and J by 2 bases, with 6 bases between. The DNA for the CDR3 is TGTGCCATCAGTGACCCCCCCACAGATACGCAGTATTTT. Protein product: CAISDPPTDTQYF.

The chain couples TRBV2 to TRBJ2-1, with 10 bases that match TRBD2. Germline V gene data show CDR1 as SNHLY and CDR2 as FYNNEI. V lost 6 bases, J lost 14 bases, and 13 bases stayed unmatched. CDR3 length equals 14 residues. CDR3 DNA: TGTGCCAGCAGCGAATGGACTAGCGGTGGAGGGAAGTTCTTC. Amino acid sequence: CASSEWTSGGGKFF. The variable domain in full, completed from reference TRBV2 and TRBJ2-1, reads EPEVTQTPSHQVTQMGQEVILRCVPISNHLYFYWYRQILGQKVEFLVSFYNNEISEKSEIFDDQFSVERPDGSNFTLKIRSTKLEDSAMYFCASSEWTSGGGKFFGPGTRLTVL.

This clonotype was detected many times. The V gene is TRBV29-1, the J gene TRBJ1-1, with 8 bases matching TRBD1. Per the germline V gene, CDR1 is SQVTM and CDR2 is ANQGSEA. V shed 6 bases, J shed 6 bases, and the junction held 24 bases outside the gene matches. The CDR3 sequence is 18 residues long. The CDR3 DNA follows: TGCAGCGTCTCACCCCCCGTCGACAGGGGATTTCGGTCTCCTGAAGCTTTCTTT. Its translation: CSVSPPVDRGFRSPEAFF. Supplemented by reference TRBV29-1 and TRBJ1-1, the full variable domain reads SAVISQKPSRDICQRGTSLTIQCQVDSQVTMMFWYRQQPGQSLTLIATANQGSEATYESGFVIDKFPISRPNLTFSTLTVSNMSPEDSSIYLCSVSPPVDRGFRSPEAFFGQGTRLTVV.

This clonotype was counted at least ten times. The chain carries TRBV29-1 and TRBJ2-7; D gene unclear. Germline CDR1 SQVTM, CDR2 ANQGSEA. The V end lost 3 bases, the J end lost 3 bases, and 12 bases lay between the germline ends. The CDR3 runs to 13 residues. CDR3: CSVESGRSYEQYF. The CDR3 bases are TGCAGCGTTGAGAGTGGACGTAGCTACGAGCAGTACTTC.

Turning to this clonotype: Its ends do not fully match the called genes, so a read error is possible. The chain has TRBV7-3 and TRBJ2-5; 7 bases match TRBD1. This CDR3 contains 13 residues. The germline CDR1 and CDR2 sequences are SGHTA and FQGTGA. CDR3 nucleotide sequence: TGTGCCAGCAGCCTGGGACAGAATTCGCCCCTCTACTTT. It codes for CASSLGQNSPLYF.

This clonotype was recorded many times. V gene TRBV28 combines with J gene TRBJ1-1; a weak D match, TRBD1 (6 bases). The CDR3 runs to 13 residues. Looked up from germline, CDR1 is MDHEN and CDR2 is SYDVKM. Trimming removed 6 bases from V and 2 bases from J, with 10 bases in between. The CDR3 region has the DNA TGTGCCAGCAGGGGGACATTCAACACTGAAGCTTTCTTT. This gives the protein CASRGTFNTEAFF.

The rearrangement joins TRBV7-8 to TRBJ1-1; D unresolved. Deletions cut 5 bases from V and 4 bases from J, with 11 bases between. The CDR3 extends over 13 amino acids. The germline gives CDR1 SGHVS, CDR2 FQNEAQ. The CDR3 DNA is TGTGCCAGCAGCCCCGGGATTTCCACTGAAGCTTTCTTT. It is translated as CASSPGISTEAFF.

This chain connects TRBV13 to TRBJ2-1; possibly TRBD2 for D (6 bases). Trimming shortened V by 1 base and J by 5 bases, and 15 bases separated the two germline ends. Germline loops: CDR1 PRHDT, CDR2 FYEKMQ (reference sequence). The CDR3 is 16 residues long. CDR3 coding DNA: TGTGCCAGCAGCTTAGCCTTACGGACTACGGACAATGAGCAGTTCTTC. Translating gives CASSLALRTTDNEQFF.

Notes on this clonotype: A much larger clone differs from this one at a single base, so this may be a read error. The conserved phenylalanine or tryptophan is not found at the CDR3 terminus, so this likely reflects a read error. CDR3 sequence reads: CASSLLAAQPQHL. CDR3 bases: TGTGCCAGCAGTTTGTTGGCCGCTCAGCCCCAGCATCTT. This chain joins TRBV28 and TRBJ1-5; no clear D gene. Trimming removed 3 bases at V and 6 bases at J, with 9 bases between. Germline CDR1 reads MDHEN; CDR2 reads SYDVKM. CDR3 length: 13 residues.

This CDR3 is CASSVGGSGMSRGEQFF. CDR3 DNA sequence: TGTGCCAGCAGCGTAGGAGGTAGCGGGATGTCTCGGGGTGAGCAGTTCTTC. The V and J genes are TRBV9 and TRBJ2-1; 8 nucleotides agree with TRBD2. This CDR3 has 17 residues. Germline CDR1 and CDR2: SGDLS and YYNGEE. V dropped 0 bases and J dropped 9; count of bases not matched to a gene: 14.

This clonotype was counted many times. The CDR3 bases are TGTGCCAGCAGCTTGTTTGGGACAGGGCACAATCAGCCCCAGCATTTT. Amino acids: CASSLFGTGHNQPQHF. The gene calls are TRBV13 and TRBJ1-5, with TRBD1 matching 9 bases. The CDR3 runs 16 residues. Germline CDR1 and CDR2: PRHDT and FYEKMQ (reference sequence). V gave up 3 bases and J gave up 3 bases; unmatched junction bases: 6.

This clonotype was observed at least ten times. This sequence joins TRBV10-3 and TRBJ2-7; D possibly corresponds to TRBD1 (6 bases). V dropped 6 bases and J dropped 0 bases, with 9 bases sitting between them. There are 13 residues in the CDR3. Germline assignment: CDR1 ENHRY and CDR2 SYGVKD. This CDR3 reads CAIRADSSYEQYF. The CDR3 coding sequence is TGTGCCATCAGGGCGGACAGCTCCTACGAGCAGTACTTC.

As concerns this clonotype: This sequence may be a read error, since a much larger clone differs from it by one base. The V gene is TRBV7-9, the J gene TRBJ2-7; no clear D gene. This CDR3 contains 14 residues. The V end was cut by 5 bases, the J end by 3 bases, with 14 bases between. Germline V gives CDR1 SEHNR, CDR2 FQNEAQ (reference sequence). CDR3 amino acids: CASSPRMGNYEQYF. DNA of the CDR3: TGTGCCAGCAGCCCCCGGATGGGAAACTACGAGCAGTACTTC.

This clonotype has at least ten counts. The rearrangement joins TRBV14 to TRBJ2-1, with D perhaps assigned TRBD1 or TRBD2 (5 bases each). V lost 5 bases to trimming and J lost 2 bases, with 13 bases between them. Germline V lookup: CDR1 SGHDN, CDR2 FVKESK. This CDR3 contains 15 residues. CDR3: CASSDRGITYNEQFF. Here the CDR3 DNA reads TGTGCCAGCAGCGACCGGGGCATCACCTACAATGAGCAGTTCTTC.

This clonotype was counted at least ten times. The genes are TRBV5-1 and TRBJ2-1, with D hard to call. Trimming pared 0 bases from V and 0 bases from J, leaving 7 bases between. The CDR3 spans 15 residues. The V gene's germline CDR1 is SGHRS and CDR2 YFSETQ. CDR3 in DNA: TGCGCCAGCAGCTTGGCTCCAAGCTCCTACAATGAGCAGTTCTTC. This gives the protein CASSLAPSSYNEQFF. The variable domain in full, with the rest retrieved from reference TRBV5-1 and TRBJ2-1, is KAGVTQTPRYLIKTRGQQVTLSCSPISGHRSVSWYQQTPGQGLQFLFEYFSETQRNKGNFPGRFSGRQFSNSRSEMNVSTLELGDSALYLCASSLAPSSYNEQFFGPGTRLTVL.

In the case of this clonotype: This may be a read error, as it is one base from a much larger clone. The chain combines TRBV12-3 or TRBV12-4 with TRBJ1-4; D might be TRBD1 (5 bases). V lost 6 bases and J 5 bases, leaving 10 bases between the germline ends. The CDR3 length is 13 residues. Here the CDR3 DNA reads TGTGCCAGCAGGGGGGACCGGAATGAAAAACTGTTTTTT. Translation: CASRGDRNEKLFF.

This clonotype was observed many times. The chain links TRBV12-3 or TRBV12-4 to TRBJ1-5, with a possible D match to TRBD1 (6 bases). The V gene lost 6 bases and the J gene lost 2 bases, with 17 bases spanning the gap. CDR3 size: 16 residues. CDR3: CASSPPPGAGNQPQHF. CDR3 nucleotide sequence: TGTGCCAGCAGCCCCCCGCCGGGGGCTGGCAATCAGCCCCAGCATTTT.

This clonotype was seen a single time. V usage is TRBV19 and J usage is TRBJ2-1; 16 nucleotides agree with TRBD2. The CDR3 contains 20 residues. Germline V gene data show CDR1 as LNHDA and CDR2 as SQIVND (reference sequence). V was pared by 4 bases and J by 0 bases, with 9 bases of the junction left unmatched. The CDR3 DNA reads TGTGCCAGTAGTACAGCGGGACTAGCGGGAGGGTTTGTCTCCTACAATGAGCAGTTCTTC. Residues: CASSTAGLAGGFVSYNEQFF.

This clonotype was counted at least ten times. This chain uses TRBV2 with TRBJ2-1; 8 nucleotides line up with TRBD2. Germline-derived CDR1 and CDR2 are SNHLY and FYNNEI. Unmatched junction bases numbered 7, after V lost 6 bases and J lost 3 bases. The CDR3 contains 15 residues. The CDR3 here is CASSRGREDYNEQFF. DNA for the CDR3: TGTGCCAGCAGCCGGGGGCGGGAGGACTACAATGAGCAGTTCTTC.

This clonotype was found a few times. The chain employs TRBV12-3 or TRBV12-4 and TRBJ2-6; D not resolved. The V and J ends lost 6 bases and 4 bases respectively, with 13 bases between them. CDR3 size: 15 residues. CDR3 nucleotides: TGTGCCAGCAGACAAACAGTGTTAGGGGCCAACGTCCTGACTTTC. This codes for CASRQTVLGANVLTF.

The CDR3 DNA follows: TGTGCCAGCAACCAGGACAGGGTGTATGAGCAGTTCTTC. As protein: CASNQDRVYEQFF. This rearrangement joins TRBV7-9 to TRBJ2-1, with TRBD1 matching over 8 bases. The J segment lost 8 bases and the V segment lost 7 bases, leaving 7 bases of the junction unmatched. The CDR3 is 13 residues long. From germline, CDR1 is SEHNR and CDR2 FQNEAQ (reference sequence).

This clonotype was seen at least ten times. The chain couples TRBV4-1 to TRBJ1-5, with unresolved D. Between the trimmed V and J ends, which lost 3 bases and 0 bases, there was a span of 24 bases. The CDR3 consists of 20 residues. CDR1 and CDR2 from the germline V gene are MGHRA and YSYEKL. The CDR3 here is CASSQGWRARIGYSNQPQHF. In DNA, the CDR3 is TGCGCCAGCAGCCAGGGCTGGAGGGCCCGTATTGGGTATAGCAATCAGCCCCAGCATTTT.

This clonotype was observed at least ten times. The chain has TRBV7-2 and TRBJ2-7, with D tentatively TRBD1 (5 bases). This CDR3 is built from 15 residues. Trimming took 2 bases from V and 1 from J, leaving 12 bases between them. Per germline, CDR1 SGHTA and CDR2 FQGNSA. The CDR3 nucleotides are TGTGCCAGCAGCTTAAGTTTCTCAGGGTCCTACGAGCAGTACTTC. It translates to CASSLSFSGSYEQYF.

This clonotype was counted a few times. The gene calls are TRBV19 and TRBJ2-7; maybe TRBD2 (7 bases). Germline assignment: CDR1 LNHDA and CDR2 SQIVND (reference sequence). The CDR3 loop spans 13 amino acids. Trimming pared 6 bases from V and 5 bases from J, leaving 14 bases between. CDR3 DNA sequence: TGTGCCAGTAGCAATAGGGGGGGCCACGAGCAGTACTTC. Its protein is CASSNRGGHEQYF. The full variable domain, completed using reference TRBV19 and TRBJ2-7, is DGGITQSPKYLFRKEGQNVTLSCEQNLNHDAMYWYRQDPGQGLRLIYYSQIVNDFQKGDIAEGYSVSREKKESFPLTVTSAQKNPTAFYLCASSNRGGHEQYFGPGTRLTVT.

This clonotype was found many times. The chain has TRBV9 and TRBJ2-6, with D unresolved. In germline, CDR1 is SGDLS, CDR2 YYNGEE. The CDR3 consists of 18 residues. V was cut by 0 bases and J by 0 bases, with 13 bases left in between. CDR3 nucleotides: TGTGCCAGCAGCGTAGTTGGCCGCGCCAGCTCTGGGGCCAACGTCCTGACTTTC. Translating gives CASSVVGRASSGANVLTF.

In this sample, this clonotype turned up many times. The chain joins TRBV10-3 to TRBJ2-5; 12 bases agree with TRBD2. This CDR3 region has 17 residues. Germline V lookup: CDR1 ENHRY, CDR2 SYGVKD. J lost 4 bases, V lost 0 bases, and 6 bases had no gene match. The CDR3: CAISESTSGSLGETQYF. CDR3 nucleotide sequence: TGTGCCATCAGTGAGTCGACTAGCGGGAGCCTCGGAGAGACCCAGTACTTC.

This clonotype was counted many times. This sequence joins TRBV7-2 and TRBJ1-4; D not resolved. The CDR3 runs to 16 residues. CDR1 is SGHTA and CDR2 is FQGNSA in the germline V gene. With 5 bases removed from V and 4 bases from J, the gap between germline ends came to 17 bases. DNA for the CDR3: TGTGCCAGCAGCCAAGGCGCGGGCACAATTAATGAAAAACTGTTTTTT. Amino acid sequence: CASSQGAGTINEKLFF.